The entry below describes one TCR beta chain. This specimen comes from a study of blood T cell repertoires in COVID-19. As for the study in general: The samples span acute and convalescent COVID-19 from the United States, Italy and Spain.

As processed by the authors: Nucleated cell counts were estimated from reference gene primer amplification. Assay: immunoSEQ multiplex PCR; the TCRdb copy retains only in-frame clones and omits some. The D gene and trimming were derived from the DNA, and the V and J assignments and clone size from that table. The sample lists 150,000 to 200,000 clones, approximately 87% seen once, with 4.4% in the top ten. V gave up 3 bases and J gave up 9 bases; unmatched junction bases: 12. The CDR3 spans 15 residues. The germline V gene has CDR1 SGHTS and CDR2 YDEGEE. The sequence came from a woman between 45 and 60 years old who had recovered from COVID-19. Input material: PBMCs or T cells enriched from blood (not recorded which). This chain joins TRBV5-8 and TRBJ2-1, with 7 bases lining up with TRBD2. CDR3 nucleotides: TGTGCCAGCAGCTGGGGGGGGAGAAGAGACGGTGAGCAGTTCTTC. It translates to CASSWGGRRDGEQFF.